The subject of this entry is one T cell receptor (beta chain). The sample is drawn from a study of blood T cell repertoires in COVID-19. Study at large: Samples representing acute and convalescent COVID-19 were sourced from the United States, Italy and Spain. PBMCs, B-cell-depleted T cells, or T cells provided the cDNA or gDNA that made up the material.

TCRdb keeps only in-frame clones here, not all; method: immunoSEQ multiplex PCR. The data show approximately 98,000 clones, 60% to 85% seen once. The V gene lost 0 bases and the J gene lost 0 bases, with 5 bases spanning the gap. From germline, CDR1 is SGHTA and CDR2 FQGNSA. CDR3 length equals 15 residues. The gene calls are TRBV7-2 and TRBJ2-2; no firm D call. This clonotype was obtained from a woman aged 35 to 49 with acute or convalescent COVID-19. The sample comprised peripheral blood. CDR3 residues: CASSLALANTGELFF. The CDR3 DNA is TGTGCCAGCAGCTTAGCTCTTGCGAACACCGGGGAGCTGTTTTTT.